This is a list of T cell receptor beta chains from one sample in a study of blood T cell repertoires in COVID-19. The assay was immunoSEQ multiplex PCR, and TCRdb's table has in-frame clones only and misses some. The sample has around 100,000 clones, approximately 87% seen once. The source material was peripheral blood. Receptor source: a human donor in a cohort sampled during active COVID-19. Each CDR3 is given with its conserved first and last residue. Fields, in order: clone size, V gene, D gene, J gene, CDR3 DNA, CDR3 protein. A D gene is named only where the DNA matches it firmly. Size is omitted from some rows. Given values are once, few, many or a class for expanded clones.

few	TRBV6-2/TRBV6-3	TRBD1	TRBJ1-4	TGTGCCAGCAGTCGAGCAGGGGGAAAACTGTTTTTT	CASSRAGGKLFF
-	TRBV6-5	-	TRBJ1-1	TGTGCCAGCTCCGGAGGGCCAGGGTTGGGCACTGAAGCTTTCTTT	CASSGGPGLGTEAFF
once	TRBV7-9	TRBD1	TRBJ1-5	TGTGCCACCGACGGACAGGAAGCCTTGGGTCAGCCCCAGCATTTT	CATDGQEALGQPQHF
few	TRBV3-1/TRBV3-2	TRBD1	TRBJ1-4	TGTGCCAGCAGGGACAGGGAAAGCAGTGAAAAACTGTTTTTT	CASRDRESSEKLFF
-	TRBV6-2/TRBV6-3	-	TRBJ2-5	TGTGCCAGCAGTTCACGGGGTGGAGGGACCCAGTACTTC	CASSSRGGGTQYF
-	TRBV6-1	-	TRBJ2-6	TGTGCCAGCAGTGATGGGCAGGGTAATGGGGCCAACGTCCTGACTTTC	CASSDGQGNGANVLTF
once	TRBV2	-	TRBJ1-5	TGTGCCAGCAGTGCCTATAGCAATCAGCCCCAGCATTTT	CASSAYSNQPQHF
-	TRBV19	-	TRBJ2-1	TGTGCCAGTAGTATATATGATGAGCAGTTCTTC	CASSIYDEQFF
many	TRBV10-1	-	TRBJ1-2	TGCGCCAGCAGTGAGCACGGGAACTATGGCTACACCTTC	CASSEHGNYGYTF
-	TRBV14	-	TRBJ1-1	TGTGCCAGCAGCCAAGATGGGGGGGTTTCTTTTTGGAAGACTGAAGCTTTCTTT	CASSQDGGVSFWKTEAFF
-	TRBV9	-	TRBJ2-7	TGTGCCAGCAGCCCGGACAGTTTGAGCTCCTACGAGCAGTACTTC	CASSPDSLSSYEQYF
-	TRBV5-1	-	TRBJ2-5	TGCGCCAGCAGCTTGAGTGGGCAGACAGAGACCCAGTACTTC	CASSLSGQTETQYF
-	TRBV5-6	-	TRBJ1-3	TGTGCCAGCAGCACGGGACTTCAATCTGGAAACACCATATATTTT	CASSTGLQSGNTIYF
-	TRBV27	TRBD2	TRBJ2-3	TGTGCCAGCAGCGAAAGCGGAGCGGGGGGGAGGGGCCATACGCAGTATTTT	CASSESGAGGRGHTQYF
-	TRBV4-1	-	TRBJ2-3	TGCGCCAGCAGCCAAGTAGAGGAGAGCACAGATACGCAGTATTTT	CASSQVEESTDTQYF
-	TRBV19	-	TRBJ1-1	TGTGCCAGTAGTATGCGGGACGCGAACACTGAAGCTTTCTTT	CASSMRDANTEAFF
-	TRBV19	-	TRBJ2-5	TGTGCCAGTAGTAAGGCAGGGTCCCTTGGGCAAGAGACCCAGTACTTC	CASSKAGSLGQETQYF
-	TRBV19	-	TRBJ2-3	TGTGCCAGTAGTAGTTCCTACAGGGCTCCAGATACGCAGTATTTT	CASSSSYRAPDTQYF
-	TRBV7-2	TRBD1	TRBJ2-2	TGTGCCAGCAGACCCGGGACAGTGTTCGACGGGGAGCTGTTTTTT	CASRPGTVFDGELFF
once	TRBV6-2/TRBV6-3	TRBD2	TRBJ2-7	TGTGCCAGCAGTCAAACGACTAGCGGTTACGAGCAGTACTTC	CASSQTTSGYEQYF
-	TRBV19	TRBD1	TRBJ1-2	TGTGCCAGTAGGGACCCGGGACAGGGCACGGAAGGCTACACCTTC	CASRDPGQGTEGYTF
-	TRBV29-1	TRBD1	TRBJ1-6	TGCAGCGCCGCGGGGACAGGGGGATCACCCCTCCACTTT	CSAAGTGGSPLHF
-	TRBV15	-	TRBJ2-5	TGTGCCACCAGCAGAGGAGCAGGGTTGGTAACAGAGACCCAGTACTTC	CATSRGAGLVTETQYF
-	TRBV11-2	-	TRBJ1-4	TGTGCCAGCAGCTTAAGGGGAAAGGCTAATGAAAAACTGTTTTTT	CASSLRGKANEKLFF
-	TRBV18	-	TRBJ1-1	TGTGCCAGCTCACCAGTTGGGACTTCCGGGAACACTGAAGCTTTCTTT	CASSPVGTSGNTEAFF
-	TRBV6-2/TRBV6-3	TRBD1	TRBJ1-2	TGTGCCAGCAGCGAACAGGGGGCGATCGTTGGCTACACCTTC	CASSEQGAIVGYTF
once	TRBV5-8	TRBD2	TRBJ2-3	TGTGCCAGCAGCCCCGGGACTAGCGGATCCACAGATACGCAGTATTTT	CASSPGTSGSTDTQYF
-	TRBV4-1	TRBD2	TRBJ2-5	TGCGCCAGCAGCCAAGCCGGGACTAGCGGGAGGGTCCAAGAGACCCAGTACTTC	CASSQAGTSGRVQETQYF
-	TRBV3-1/TRBV3-2	TRBD2	TRBJ2-1	TGTGCCAGCAGCCATCTTGTCTCGGTCGGGAGGAACTACAATGAGCAGTTCTTC	CASSHLVSVGRNYNEQFF
once	TRBV9	TRBD1	TRBJ1-6	TGTGCCAGCAGCGTAGACAGGGGACCCTATAATTCACCCCTCCACTTT	CASSVDRGPYNSPLHF
-	TRBV7-2	-	TRBJ1-5	TGTGCCAGCAGCCGTATCCCAGGGACACTTAATATTCAGCCCCAGCATTTT	CASSRIPGTLNIQPQHF
-	TRBV7-9	-	TRBJ1-4	TGTGCCAGCAGCCCAACATCAACTAATGAAAAACTGTTTTTT	CASSPTSTNEKLFF
once	TRBV11-2	TRBD1	TRBJ2-5	TGTGCCAGCAGCTCAGGGGGACAGGGCCGAGAGACCCAGTACTTC	CASSSGGQGRETQYF
-	TRBV19	TRBD2	TRBJ2-5	TGCGCCAGTAGTAGACTAGCGGGAGGTCGTCGGTACTTC	CASSRLAGGRRYF
-	TRBV30	-	TRBJ1-2	TGTGCCTGGAGTCAGGGGACGAATGGCTACACCTTC	CAWSQGTNGYTF
-	TRBV27	TRBD1	TRBJ2-3	TGTGCCAGCAGAATAGGGACAGGGGAAGATACGCAGTATTTT	CASRIGTGEDTQYF
-	TRBV18	TRBD1	TRBJ2-7	TGTGCCAGCTCAGAACTGCAGGGGGCTGTCTACGAGCAGTACTTC	CASSELQGAVYEQYF
-	TRBV5-8	TRBD1	TRBJ1-5	TGTGCCAGTTCCGGGACAGCTAGCAATCAGCCCCAGCATTTT	CASSGTASNQPQHF
-	TRBV12-3/TRBV12-4	-	TRBJ2-1	TGTGCCAGCAGTTTCCCCGGAGGGAATGAGCAGTTCTTC	CASSFPGGNEQFF
-	TRBV10-1	-	TRBJ2-7	TGCGCCAGCAGTGAGTCGGGGCAAGGGGCCTACGAGCAGTACTTC	CASSESGQGAYEQYF
-	TRBV29-1	TRBD2	TRBJ2-1	TGCAGCGTTGAATCTAGCGGGAGGGCAAGAGAGCAGTTCTTC	CSVESSGRAREQFF
-	TRBV7-2	TRBD1	TRBJ1-5	TGTGCCAGCAGCCGCCAGACAGGGTCCAATCAGCCCCAGCATTTT	CASSRQTGSNQPQHF
-	TRBV12-3/TRBV12-4	-	TRBJ1-4	TGTGCCAGCAGAAGTCGAAGAACAGGGAACCTGTTTTTT	CASRSRRTGNLFF
-	TRBV4-1	-	TRBJ2-7	TGCGCCAGCAGCCAAGACCCCCTTCCCGGCTACGAGCAGTACTTC	CASSQDPLPGYEQYF
-	TRBV6-6	TRBD2	TRBJ2-5	TGTGCCAGCAGTTTGACTAGCGGGAGTTCGGAGACCCAGTACTTC	CASSLTSGSSETQYF
few	TRBV18	-	TRBJ2-3	TGTGCCAGCAGGGACTTTACGTTGGATACGCAGTATTTT	CASRDFTLDTQYF
-	TRBV18	TRBD1	TRBJ2-5	TGTGCCAGCTCACTCCTTGGACAGGGCGGAGAGACCCAGTACTTC	CASSLLGQGGETQYF
-	TRBV5-5	-	TRBJ2-7	TGTGCCAGCAGCTTGAGGCAGACTGGCTACGAGCAGTACTTC	CASSLRQTGYEQYF
-	TRBV2	TRBD2	TRBJ2-1	TGTGCCAGCTCAGACCTACTAGCGGGGGCTTACAATGAGCAGTTCTTC	CASSDLLAGAYNEQFF